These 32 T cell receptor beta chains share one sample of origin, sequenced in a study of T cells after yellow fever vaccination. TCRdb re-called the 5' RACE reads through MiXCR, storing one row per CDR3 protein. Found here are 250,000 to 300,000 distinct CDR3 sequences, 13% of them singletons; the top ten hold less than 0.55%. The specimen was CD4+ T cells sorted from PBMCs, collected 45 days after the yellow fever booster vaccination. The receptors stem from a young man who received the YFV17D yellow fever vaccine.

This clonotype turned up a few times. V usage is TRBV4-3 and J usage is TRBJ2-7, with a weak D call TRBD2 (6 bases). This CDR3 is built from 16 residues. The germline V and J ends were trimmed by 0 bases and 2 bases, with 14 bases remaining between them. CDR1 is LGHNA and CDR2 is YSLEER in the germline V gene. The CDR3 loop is CASSQDLGGLPYEQYF. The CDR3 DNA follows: TGCGCCAGCAGCCAAGATCTGGGGGGACTCCCCTACGAGCAGTACTTC.

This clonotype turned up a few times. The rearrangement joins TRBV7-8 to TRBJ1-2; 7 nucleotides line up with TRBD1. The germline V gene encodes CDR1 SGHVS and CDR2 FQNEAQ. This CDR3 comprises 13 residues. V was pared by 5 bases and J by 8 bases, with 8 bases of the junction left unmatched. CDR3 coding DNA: TGTGCCAGCAGCCTGGGACAGAGCTCGGGCTACACCTTC. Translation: CASSLGQSSGYTF.

The CDR3 spells CASSPLQGASGYTF. In DNA form, the CDR3 reads TGTGCCAGCTCACCACTACAGGGGGCTTCGGGCTACACCTTC. The chain has TRBV18 and TRBJ1-2, with 9 bases matching TRBD1. This CDR3 has 14 residues. The V segment lost 1 base and the J segment 8 bases; nucleotides outside the gene matches: 5. Germline V gives CDR1 KGHSH, CDR2 LQKENI.

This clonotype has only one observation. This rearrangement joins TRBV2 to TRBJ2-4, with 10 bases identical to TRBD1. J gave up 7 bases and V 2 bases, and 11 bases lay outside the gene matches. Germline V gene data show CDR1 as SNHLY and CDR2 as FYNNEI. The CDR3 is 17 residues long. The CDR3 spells CASSERGQGPPRNIQYF. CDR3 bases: TGTGCCAGCAGTGAAAGGGGACAGGGGCCCCCGAGGAACATTCAGTACTTC.

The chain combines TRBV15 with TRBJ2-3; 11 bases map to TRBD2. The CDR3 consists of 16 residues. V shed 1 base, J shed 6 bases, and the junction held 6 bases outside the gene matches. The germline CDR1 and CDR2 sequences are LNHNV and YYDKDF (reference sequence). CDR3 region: CATSRGSGRAIDTQYF. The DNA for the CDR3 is TGTGCCACCAGCAGAGGTAGCGGGAGGGCCATTGATACGCAGTATTTT.

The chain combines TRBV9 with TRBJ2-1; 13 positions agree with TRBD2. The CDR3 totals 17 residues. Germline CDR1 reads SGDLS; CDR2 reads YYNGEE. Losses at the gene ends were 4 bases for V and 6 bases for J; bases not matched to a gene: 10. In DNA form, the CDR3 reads TGTGCCAGCAGCCCACGACTAGCGGGAGGAAGTCGCAATGAGCAGTTCTTC. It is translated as CASSPRLAGGSRNEQFF.

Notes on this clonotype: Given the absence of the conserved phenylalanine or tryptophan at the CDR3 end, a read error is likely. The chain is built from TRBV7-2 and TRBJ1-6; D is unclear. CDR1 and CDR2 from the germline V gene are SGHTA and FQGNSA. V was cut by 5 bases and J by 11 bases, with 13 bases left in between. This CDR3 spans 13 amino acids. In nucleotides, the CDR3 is TGTGCCAGCAGCCAAAGTCTAGCCCCACCCCTCCACTTG. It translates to CASSQSLAPPLHL.

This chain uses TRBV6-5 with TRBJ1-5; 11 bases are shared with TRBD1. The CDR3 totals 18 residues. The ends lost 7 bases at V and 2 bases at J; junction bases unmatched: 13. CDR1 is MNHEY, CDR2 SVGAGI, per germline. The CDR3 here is CASKKRTGGAGGNQPQHF. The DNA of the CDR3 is TGTGCCAGCAAAAAAAGGACAGGGGGCGCGGGGGGCAATCAGCCCCAGCATTTT.

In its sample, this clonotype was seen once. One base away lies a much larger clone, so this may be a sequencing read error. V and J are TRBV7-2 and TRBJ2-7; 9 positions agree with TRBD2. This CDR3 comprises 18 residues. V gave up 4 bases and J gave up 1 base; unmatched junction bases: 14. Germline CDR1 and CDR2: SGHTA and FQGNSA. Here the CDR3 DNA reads TGTGCCAGCAGCTCAGCTGGACTATGGACTAGCGTTTCCTACGAGCAGTACTTC. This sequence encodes CASSSAGLWTSVSYEQYF.

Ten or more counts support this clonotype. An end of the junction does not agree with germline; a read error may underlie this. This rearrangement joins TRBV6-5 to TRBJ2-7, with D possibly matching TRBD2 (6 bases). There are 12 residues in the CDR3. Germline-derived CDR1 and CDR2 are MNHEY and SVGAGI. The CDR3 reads CASRAPGRGTLF. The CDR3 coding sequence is TGTGCCAGCAGGGCACCGGGACGGGGGACTTTGTTC.

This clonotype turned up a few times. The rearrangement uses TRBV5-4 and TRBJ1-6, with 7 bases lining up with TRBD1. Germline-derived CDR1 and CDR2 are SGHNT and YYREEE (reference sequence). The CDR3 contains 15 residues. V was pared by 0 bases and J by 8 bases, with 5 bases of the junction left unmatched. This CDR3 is CASSLDQGDDSPLHF. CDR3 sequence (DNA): TGTGCCAGCAGCTTGGATCAGGGGGATGATTCACCCCTCCACTTT. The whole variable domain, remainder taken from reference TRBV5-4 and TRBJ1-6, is ETGVTQSPTHLIKTRGQQVTLRCSSQSGHNTVSWYQQALGQGPQFIFQYYREEENGRGNFPPRFSGLQFPNYSSELNVNALELDDSALYLCASSLDQGDDSPLHFGNGTRLTVT.

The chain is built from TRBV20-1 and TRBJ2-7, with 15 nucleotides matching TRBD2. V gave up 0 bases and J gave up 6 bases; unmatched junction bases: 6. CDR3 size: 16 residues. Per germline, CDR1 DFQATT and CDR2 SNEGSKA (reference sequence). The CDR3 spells CSARDGGLAGGSEQYF. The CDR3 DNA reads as TGCAGTGCTAGAGATGGGGGACTAGCGGGAGGTTCCGAGCAGTACTTC.

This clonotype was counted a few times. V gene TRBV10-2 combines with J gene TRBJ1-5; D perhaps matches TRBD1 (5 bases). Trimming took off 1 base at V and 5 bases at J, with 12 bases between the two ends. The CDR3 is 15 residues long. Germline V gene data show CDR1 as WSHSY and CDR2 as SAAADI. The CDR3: CASSEFSGFYQPQHF. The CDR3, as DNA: TGCGCCAGCAGTGAGTTTTCAGGGTTTTATCAGCCCCAGCATTTT.

The DNA of the CDR3 is TGTGCCAGCAGTCAAATTGGACTAGCGGGAGGAGGTTACGAGCAGTACTTC. Translating it yields CASSQIGLAGGGYEQYF. This chain uses TRBV7-2 with TRBJ2-7; 14 bases agree with TRBD2. With V trimmed by 6 bases and J by 4 bases, 11 bases remained unmatched. Germline CDR1 and CDR2: SGHTA and FQGNSA. CDR3 length equals 17 residues. Together with reference TRBV7-2 and TRBJ2-7, the CDR3 gives the full variable domain: GAGVSQSPSNKVTEKGKDVELRCDPISGHTALYWYRQSLGQGLEFLIYFQGNSAPDKSGLPSDRFSAERTGGSVSTLTIQRTQQEDSAVYLCASSQIGLAGGGYEQYFGPGTRLTVT.

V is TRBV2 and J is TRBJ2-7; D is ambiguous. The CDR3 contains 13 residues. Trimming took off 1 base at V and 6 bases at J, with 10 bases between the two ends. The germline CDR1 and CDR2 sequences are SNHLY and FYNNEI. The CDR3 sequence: CASSEEGDIEQYF. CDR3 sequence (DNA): TGTGCCAGCAGTGAAGAGGGCGACATCGAGCAGTACTTC.

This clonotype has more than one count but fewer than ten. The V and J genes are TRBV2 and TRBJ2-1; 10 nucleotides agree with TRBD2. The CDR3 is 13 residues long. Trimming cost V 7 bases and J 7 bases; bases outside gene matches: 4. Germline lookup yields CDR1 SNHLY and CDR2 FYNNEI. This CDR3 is CASKLAGVNEQFF. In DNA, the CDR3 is TGTGCCAGCAAGCTAGCGGGAGTAAATGAGCAGTTCTTC.

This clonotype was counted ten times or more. In nucleotides, the CDR3 is TGCAGCGTCTCAGAGGGCTTGAACATTCAGTACTTC. Encoded protein: CSVSEGLNIQYF. The chain carries TRBV29-1 and TRBJ2-4; TRBD2 might be the D (5 bases). Trimming removed 6 bases at V and 7 bases at J, with 13 bases between. Germline lookup yields CDR1 SQVTM and CDR2 ANQGSEA. This CDR3 has 12 amino acids.

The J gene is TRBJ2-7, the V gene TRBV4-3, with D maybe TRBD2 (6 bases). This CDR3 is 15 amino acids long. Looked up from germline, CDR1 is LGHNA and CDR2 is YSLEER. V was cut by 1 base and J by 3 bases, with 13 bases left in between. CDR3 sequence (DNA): TGCGCCAGCAGCCAAGTTGGTAGCGGCGGCTACGAGCAGTACTTC. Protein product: CASSQVGSGGYEQYF.

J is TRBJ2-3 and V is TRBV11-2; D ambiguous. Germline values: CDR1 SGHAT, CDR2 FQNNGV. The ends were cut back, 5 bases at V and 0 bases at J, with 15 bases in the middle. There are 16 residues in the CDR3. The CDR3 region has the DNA TGTGCCAGCAGCCTGATGGTCTCAACTAGCACAGATACGCAGTATTTT. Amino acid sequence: CASSLMVSTSTDTQYF.

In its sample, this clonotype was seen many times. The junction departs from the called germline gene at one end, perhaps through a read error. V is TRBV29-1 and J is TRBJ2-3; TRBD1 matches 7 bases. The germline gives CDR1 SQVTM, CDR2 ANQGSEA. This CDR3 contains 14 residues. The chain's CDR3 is CSVAPTGFTNTQYF. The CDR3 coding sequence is TGCAGCGTAGCCCCGACAGGGTTCACAAATACGCAGTATTTT.

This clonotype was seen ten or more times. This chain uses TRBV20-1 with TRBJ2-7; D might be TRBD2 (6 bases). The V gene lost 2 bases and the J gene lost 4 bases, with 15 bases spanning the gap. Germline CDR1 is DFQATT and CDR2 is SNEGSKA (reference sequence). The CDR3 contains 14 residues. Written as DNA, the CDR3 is TGCAGTGCTAGATCTCTAGCGAACACATACGAGCAGTACTTC. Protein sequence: CSARSLANTYEQYF.

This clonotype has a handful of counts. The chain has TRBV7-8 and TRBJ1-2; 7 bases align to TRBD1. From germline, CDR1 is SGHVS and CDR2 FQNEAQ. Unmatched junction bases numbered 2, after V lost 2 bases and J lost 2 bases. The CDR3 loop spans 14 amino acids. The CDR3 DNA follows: TGTGCCAGCAGCTTATACAGGGGCAACTATGGCTACACCTTC. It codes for CASSLYRGNYGYTF.

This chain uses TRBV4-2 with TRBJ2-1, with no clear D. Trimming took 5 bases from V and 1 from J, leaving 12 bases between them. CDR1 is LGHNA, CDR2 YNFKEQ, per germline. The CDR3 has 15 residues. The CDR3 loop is CASSSRSRSYNEQFF. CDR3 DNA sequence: TGTGCCAGCAGCAGTAGGTCGCGGTCCTACAATGAGCAGTTCTTC.

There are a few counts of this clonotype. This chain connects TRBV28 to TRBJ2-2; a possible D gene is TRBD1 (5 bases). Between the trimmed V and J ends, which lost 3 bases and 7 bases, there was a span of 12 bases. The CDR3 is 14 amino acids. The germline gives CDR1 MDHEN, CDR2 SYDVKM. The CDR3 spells CASSFDRKGGELFF. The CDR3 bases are TGTGCCAGCAGTTTCGACAGAAAGGGCGGGGAGCTGTTTTTT. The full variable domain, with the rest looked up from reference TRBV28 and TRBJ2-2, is DVKVTQSSRYLVKRTGEKVFLECVQDMDHENMFWYRQDPGLGLRLIYFSYDVKMKEKGDIPEGYSVSREKKERFSLILESASTNQTSMYLCASSFDRKGGELFFGEGSRLTVL.

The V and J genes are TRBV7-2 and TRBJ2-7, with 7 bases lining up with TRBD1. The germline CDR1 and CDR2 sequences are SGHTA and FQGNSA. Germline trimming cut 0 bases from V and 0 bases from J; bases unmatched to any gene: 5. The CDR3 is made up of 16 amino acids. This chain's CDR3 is CASSLAGQASSYEQYF. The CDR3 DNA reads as TGTGCCAGCAGCTTAGCCGGACAGGCTTCCTCCTACGAGCAGTACTTC.

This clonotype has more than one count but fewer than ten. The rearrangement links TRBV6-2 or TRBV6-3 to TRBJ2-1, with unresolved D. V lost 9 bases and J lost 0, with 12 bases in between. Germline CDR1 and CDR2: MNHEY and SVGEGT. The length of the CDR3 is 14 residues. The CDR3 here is CASGPLSSYNEQFF. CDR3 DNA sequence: TGTGCCAGTGGACCCCTTAGCTCCTACAATGAGCAGTTCTTC.

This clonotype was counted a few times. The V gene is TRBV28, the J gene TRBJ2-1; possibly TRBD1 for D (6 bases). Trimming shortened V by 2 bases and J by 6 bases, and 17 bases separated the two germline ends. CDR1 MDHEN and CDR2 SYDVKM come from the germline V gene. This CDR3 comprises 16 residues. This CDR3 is CASSLVGAVGRNEQFF. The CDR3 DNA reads TGTGCCAGCAGTTTAGTGGGGGCCGTAGGGCGCAATGAGCAGTTCTTC.

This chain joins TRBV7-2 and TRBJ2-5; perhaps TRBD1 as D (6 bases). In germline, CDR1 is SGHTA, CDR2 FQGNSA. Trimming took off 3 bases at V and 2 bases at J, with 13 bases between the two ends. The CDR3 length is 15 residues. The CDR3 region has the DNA TGTGCCAGCAGCTTCCCCCTAGGGGGACAAGAGACCCAGTACTTC. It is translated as CASSFPLGGQETQYF.

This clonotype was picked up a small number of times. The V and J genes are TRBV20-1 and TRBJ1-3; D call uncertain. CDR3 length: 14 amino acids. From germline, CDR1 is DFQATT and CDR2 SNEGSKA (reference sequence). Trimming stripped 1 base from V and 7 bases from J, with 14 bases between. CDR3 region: CSARVPSISNTIYF. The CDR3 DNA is TGCAGTGCTAGAGTCCCCTCTATTAGTAACACCATATATTTT.

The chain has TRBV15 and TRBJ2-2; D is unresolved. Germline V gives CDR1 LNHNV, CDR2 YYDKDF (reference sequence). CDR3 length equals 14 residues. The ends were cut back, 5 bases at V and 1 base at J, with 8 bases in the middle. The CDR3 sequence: CATSEMWNTGELFF. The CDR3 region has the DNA TGTGCCACCAGCGAGATGTGGAACACCGGGGAGCTGTTTTTT.

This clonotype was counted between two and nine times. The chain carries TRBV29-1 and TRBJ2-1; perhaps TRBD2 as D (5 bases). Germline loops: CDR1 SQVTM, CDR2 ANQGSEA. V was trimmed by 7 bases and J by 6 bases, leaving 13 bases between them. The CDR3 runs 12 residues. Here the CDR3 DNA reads TGCAGCGCCCGGGATGCCATCAATGAGCAGTTCTTC. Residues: CSARDAINEQFF.

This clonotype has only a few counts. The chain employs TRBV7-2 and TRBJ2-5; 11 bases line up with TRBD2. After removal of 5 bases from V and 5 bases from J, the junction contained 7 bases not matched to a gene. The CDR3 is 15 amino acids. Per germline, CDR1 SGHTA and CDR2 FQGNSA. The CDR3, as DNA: TGTGCCAGCAGCCCCCAACGACTAGCGGGGGAGACCCAGTACTTC. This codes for CASSPQRLAGETQYF.